The 17 T cell receptor beta chains below come from one sample, sequenced in a study of PD-1 blockade in mismatch repair-deficient tumors. Assay used: immunoSEQ multiplex PCR; TCRdb lists only in-frame clones, some missing. This sample carries roughly 40,000 clones, approximately 84% of them seen once, and the ten largest clones take roughly 3.5%. Material: peripheral blood, obtained about 80 weeks after starting pembrolizumab. These receptors were obtained from an adult with mismatch repair-deficient cancer.

The V and J genes are TRBV4-3 and TRBJ2-5; TRBD1 agrees at 7 bases. V shed 4 bases, J shed 5 bases, and the junction held 10 bases outside the gene matches. The CDR3 extends over 15 amino acids. The germline V gene encodes CDR1 LGHNA and CDR2 YSLEER. CDR3 sequence reads: CASSRTVDRAETQYF. The DNA of the CDR3 is TGCGCCAGCAGCCGCACAGTTGACAGGGCCGAGACCCAGTACTTC.

The chain couples TRBV7-2 to TRBJ1-2; D perhaps matches TRBD1 (5 bases). Trimming stripped 5 bases from V and 9 bases from J, with 10 bases between. Per the germline V gene, CDR1 is SGHTA and CDR2 is FQGNSA. The CDR3 totals 11 residues. This CDR3 is CASSPGLSYTF. The CDR3 DNA reads TGTGCCAGCAGCCCAGGGTTGAGCTACACCTTC.

CDR3 region: CAIKGNSGDSSTDTQYF. The CDR3 DNA reads TGTGCCATCAAGGGCAATAGCGGAGACTCTAGCACAGATACGCAGTATTTT. This chain joins TRBV10-3 and TRBJ2-3; tentative D call: TRBD2 (6 bases). Germline assignment: CDR1 ENHRY and CDR2 SYGVKD. The V end was cut by 7 bases, the J end by 0 bases, with 20 bases between. The CDR3 runs 17 residues.

The rearrangement links TRBV7-8 to TRBJ2-3; 7 bases are shared with TRBD2. This CDR3 has 16 amino acids. With V trimmed by 0 bases and J by 2 bases, 5 bases remained unmatched. Germline values: CDR1 SGHVS, CDR2 FQNEAQ. The CDR3 protein is CASSLAERDFTDTQYF. CDR3 nucleotide sequence: TGTGCCAGCAGCTTAGCTGAGCGGGACTTCACAGATACGCAGTATTTT.

V and J are TRBV6-1 and TRBJ2-1; no clear D gene. Per germline, CDR1 MNHNS and CDR2 SASEGT. This CDR3 is 10 amino acids long. Trimming pared 9 bases from V and 9 bases from J, leaving 9 bases between. The CDR3 loop reads CASQRSEQFF. The DNA of the CDR3 is TGTGCCAGTCAAAGGTCTGAGCAGTTCTTC.

The chain is built from TRBV29-1 and TRBJ2-7, with 14 bases aligning to TRBD2. J gave up 3 bases and V 6 bases, and 1 base lay outside the gene matches. In germline, CDR1 is SQVTM, CDR2 ANQGSEA. The CDR3 has 13 amino acids. CDR3 sequence reads: CSVGTSGSYEQYF. CDR3 bases: TGCAGCGTGGGGACTAGCGGGAGCTACGAGCAGTACTTC.

V and J are TRBV5-4 and TRBJ2-2; 9 bases are shared with TRBD1. The CDR3 totals 16 residues. CDR1 is SGHNT, CDR2 YYREEE, per germline (reference sequence). Germline trimming cut 0 bases from V and 3 bases from J; bases unmatched to any gene: 3. The CDR3 loop reads CASSLGRTGDTGELFF. The DNA of the CDR3 is TGTGCCAGCAGCTTGGGTCGGACAGGGGACACCGGGGAGCTGTTTTTT.

This sequence joins TRBV7-9 and TRBJ2-7, with D possibly being TRBD2 (6 bases). Looked up from germline, CDR1 is SEHNR and CDR2 is FQNEAQ (reference sequence). The CDR3 length is 15 residues. Trimming removed 5 bases at V and 2 bases at J, with 16 bases between. The CDR3 spells CASSGSTGAPYEQYF. The CDR3 bases are TGTGCCAGCAGCGGCTCGACGGGAGCCCCCTACGAGCAGTACTTC.

The chain combines TRBV29-1 with TRBJ2-7, with 7 nucleotides matching TRBD1. The CDR3 covers 14 residues. Germline V CDR1 and CDR2: SQVTM, ANQGSEA. V was pared by 6 bases and J by 4 bases, with 12 bases of the junction left unmatched. This CDR3 is CSVRPPGTAYEQYF. The DNA of the CDR3 is TGCAGCGTGCGTCCCCCCGGGACAGCTTACGAGCAGTACTTC.

This rearrangement joins TRBV10-3 to TRBJ2-3, with D maybe TRBD2 (6 bases). V was clipped by 4 bases and J by 0 bases, with 14 bases between them. CDR1 and CDR2 from the germline V gene are ENHRY and SYGVKD. This CDR3 region has 16 residues. This chain's CDR3 is CAISGVAETSTDTQYF. DNA for the CDR3: TGTGCCATCAGTGGGGTAGCGGAAACTAGCACAGATACGCAGTATTTT.

The chain links TRBV9 to TRBJ2-7; D is possibly TRBD1 (6 bases). Trimming left V 3 bases short and J 5 bases short, with 6 bases between. The CDR3 is made up of 11 amino acids. Per germline, CDR1 SGDLS and CDR2 YYNGEE. The CDR3 sequence is CASSEGDEQYF. The CDR3 DNA follows: TGTGCCAGCAGCGAGGGGGACGAGCAGTACTTC.

The chain recombines TRBV10-2 with TRBJ1-1; a weak D match, TRBD1 (6 bases). Trimming pared 5 bases from V and 0 bases from J, leaving 7 bases between. The germline V gene has CDR1 WSHSY and CDR2 SAAADI. The CDR3 is made up of 13 amino acids. In nucleotides, the CDR3 is TGCGCCAGCAGTTGGACAGTGAACACTGAAGCTTTCTTT. Its translation is CASSWTVNTEAFF.

In DNA form, the CDR3 reads TGTGCCAGCAGCTTAACAGGCGGCAATCAGCCCCAGCATTTT. Encoded protein: CASSLTGGNQPQHF. V gene TRBV5-5 combines with J gene TRBJ1-5; a weak D match, TRBD1 (5 bases). The germline V and J ends were trimmed by 2 bases and 2 bases, with 8 bases remaining between them. CDR3 length equals 14 residues. In germline, CDR1 is SGHKS, CDR2 YYEKEE (reference sequence).

The chain combines TRBV29-1 with TRBJ2-6; TRBD2 agrees at 14 bases. Unmatched junction bases numbered 4, after V lost 5 bases and J lost 1 base. From germline, CDR1 is SQVTM and CDR2 ANQGSEA. The CDR3 covers 17 residues. CDR3 DNA sequence: TGCAGCGTTTTGGGGACTAGCGGGAGATCTGGGGCCAACGTCCTGACTTTC. Translated, it gives CSVLGTSGRSGANVLTF.

The J gene is TRBJ2-1, the V gene TRBV7-2; D is uncertain. CDR1 SGHTA and CDR2 FQGNSA come from the germline V gene. The CDR3 spans 12 residues. Trimming removed 1 base at V and 14 bases at J, with 12 bases between. The CDR3 region is CASSLGGLRKFF. CDR3 nucleotide sequence: TGTGCCAGCAGCTTAGGTGGCCTAAGGAAGTTCTTC.

V gene TRBV19 combines with J gene TRBJ2-2; D is unresolved. The V end lost 6 bases, the J end lost 6 bases, and 11 bases lay between the germline ends. This CDR3 spans 13 amino acids. Germline V gene sequence: CDR1 LNHDA, CDR2 SQIVND (reference sequence). In nucleotides, the CDR3 is TGTGCCAGTAGATCTCGGACCCCCGGGGAGCTGTTTTTT. It codes for CASRSRTPGELFF. Full variable domain (missing parts from reference TRBV19 and TRBJ2-2): DGGITQSPKYLFRKEGQNVTLSCEQNLNHDAMYWYRQDPGQGLRLIYYSQIVNDFQKGDIAEGYSVSREKKESFPLTVTSAQKNPTAFYLCASRSRTPGELFFGEGSRLTVL.

Here the CDR3 DNA reads TGTGCTAGTGGTTTGGCCGGGACTAGCGGCGAGACCCAGTACTTC. Its protein product is CASGLAGTSGETQYF. J is TRBJ2-5 and V is TRBV12-5, with 11 bases aligning to TRBD2. The germline V gene encodes CDR1 LGHNT and CDR2 FRNRAP. There are 15 residues in the CDR3. V lost 1 base to trimming and J lost 5 bases; unmatched junction nucleotides: 3.